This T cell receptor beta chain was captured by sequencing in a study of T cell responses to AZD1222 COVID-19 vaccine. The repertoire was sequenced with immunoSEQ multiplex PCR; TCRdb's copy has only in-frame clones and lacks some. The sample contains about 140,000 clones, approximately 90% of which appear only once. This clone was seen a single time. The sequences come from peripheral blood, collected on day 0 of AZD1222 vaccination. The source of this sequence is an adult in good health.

The CDR3 bases are TGCGCCAGCAGCCAAGTATTTGGGAGTAGCAATCAGCCCCAGCATTTT. Translated, it gives CASSQVFGSSNQPQHF. V usage is TRBV4-3 and J usage is TRBJ1-5; D remains ambiguous. V lost 1 base and J 0 bases, leaving 10 bases between the germline ends. The CDR3 runs 16 residues. Germline V gene data show CDR1 as LGHNA and CDR2 as YSLEER.